Listed below are T cell receptor beta chains from one sample, sequenced in a study of cytomegalovirus exposure and HLA in healthy donors. The repertoire was sequenced with immunoSEQ multiplex PCR; TCRdb's copy has only in-frame clones and lacks some. The table has about 120,000 clones, 81% seen once. Sequencing used PBMCs. These receptors were obtained from a man aged 18 to 29 in good health and CMV-seropositive. CDR3s leave out the opening cysteine and the closing phenylalanine or tryptophan. A D gene is named only where the DNA matches it firmly.

J	V	D	CDR3
TRBJ2-1	TRBV11-2	-	ASSLAWSPRGHEQF
TRBJ2-1	TRBV6-5	TRBD1	ASSYPGQGANEQF
TRBJ1-6	TRBV30	-	AWSVARGSYNSPLH
TRBJ2-1	TRBV10-3	-	ATLLEVEDNEQF
TRBJ1-2	TRBV7-2	-	ASSLVGGAHGYT
TRBJ2-5	TRBV4-3	-	ASSPGRGWGGVQETQY
TRBJ2-1	TRBV6-6	-	ASREKATGEDEQF
TRBJ2-1	TRBV4-1	-	ASSQVPGGLYNEQF
TRBJ1-2	TRBV19	-	ASRFQGSNYGYT
-	TRBV4-1	-	ASSQGAPGGYEQY
TRBJ2-3	TRBV27	TRBD2	ASSPRVAGTTDTQY